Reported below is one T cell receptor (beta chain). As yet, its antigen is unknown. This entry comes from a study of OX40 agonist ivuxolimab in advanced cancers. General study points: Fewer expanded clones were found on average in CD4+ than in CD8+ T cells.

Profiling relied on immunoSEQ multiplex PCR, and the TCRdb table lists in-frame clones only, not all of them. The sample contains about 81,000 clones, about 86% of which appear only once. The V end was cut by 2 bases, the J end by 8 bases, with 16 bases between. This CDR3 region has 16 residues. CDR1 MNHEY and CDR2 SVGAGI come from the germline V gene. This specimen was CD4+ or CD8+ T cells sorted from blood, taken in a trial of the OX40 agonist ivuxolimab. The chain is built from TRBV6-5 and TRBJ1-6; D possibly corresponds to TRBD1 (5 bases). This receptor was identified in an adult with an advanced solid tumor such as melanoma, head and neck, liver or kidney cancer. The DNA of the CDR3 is TGTGCCAGCAGTTACGGTACCGGGACGCTCGATTCACCCCTCCACTTT. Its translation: CASSYGTGTLDSPLHF.